The 9 T cell receptor beta chains below were found in one sample sequenced in a study of blood T cell repertoires in COVID-19. Produced via immunoSEQ multiplex PCR; TCRdb's table is partial and in-frame only. There are tens of thousands of clones in the sample; 86% occur only once, and under 13% lies in the top ten. The sequenced material came from peripheral blood. The receptors shown here come from a man aged 65-85 years with active or convalescent COVID-19.

The chain recombines TRBV28 with TRBJ1-1; D uncertain. Trimming cost V 1 base and J 1 base, with 10 bases left between them. CDR1 MDHEN and CDR2 SYDVKM come from the germline V gene. The CDR3 spans 15 residues. This CDR3 is CASSLSLPGNTEAFF. The CDR3 coding sequence is TGTGCCAGCAGTTTATCGTTACCAGGGAACACTGAAGCTTTCTTT.

This chain connects TRBV7-2 to TRBJ1-5; D possibly corresponds to TRBD1 (5 bases). With 0 bases removed from V and 6 bases from J, the gap between germline ends came to 6 bases. CDR1 SGHTA and CDR2 FQGNSA come from the germline V gene. CDR3 length equals 13 residues. CDR3 DNA sequence: TGTGCCAGCAGCTTAGCGGGGGGTCAGCCCCAGCATTTT. Protein product: CASSLAGGQPQHF. Full variable domain (remainder filled in from reference TRBV7-2 and TRBJ1-5): GAGVSQSPSNKVTEKGKDVELRCDPISGHTALYWYRQSLGQGLEFLIYFQGNSAPDKSGLPSDRFSAERTGGSVSTLTIQRTQQEDSAVYLCASSLAGGQPQHFGDGTRLSIL.

The rearrangement uses TRBV28 and TRBJ2-3; possible D gene TRBD1, 6 bases. The V gene's germline CDR1 is MDHEN and CDR2 SYDVKM. The CDR3 has 15 residues. V gave up 4 bases and J gave up 2 bases, with 13 bases separating them. CDR3 protein: CASSYRTANTDTQYF. The CDR3 DNA reads as TGTGCCAGCAGTTACCGGACAGCTAACACAGATACGCAGTATTTT. The whole variable domain, remainder taken from reference TRBV28 and TRBJ2-3, is DVKVTQSSRYLVKRTGEKVFLECVQDMDHENMFWYRQDPGLGLRLIYFSYDVKMKEKGDIPEGYSVSREKKERFSLILESASTNQTSMYLCASSYRTANTDTQYFGPGTRLTVL.

This clone was seen only a few times. Mismatch with germline at one junction end may stem from a read error. This chain uses TRBV6-2 or TRBV6-3 with TRBJ2-7; maybe TRBD1 (5 bases). This CDR3 region has 11 residues. Per the germline V gene, CDR1 is MNHEY and CDR2 is SVGEGT. CDR3 in amino acids: CASSSRQKMNF. CDR3 nucleotides: TGTGCCAGCAGTTCCAGACAGAAGATGAACTTC.

The chain combines TRBV6-6 with TRBJ1-4; 7 nucleotides agree with TRBD1. CDR3 length: 16 amino acids. The J segment lost 3 bases and the V segment lost 0 bases, leaving 4 bases of the junction unmatched. Germline values: CDR1 MNHNY, CDR2 SVGAGI (reference sequence). The CDR3, as DNA: TGTGCCAGCAGTTACTCGACAGGGCCAGCTAATGAAAAACTGTTTTTT. Translating it yields CASSYSTGPANEKLFF.

V is TRBV28 and J is TRBJ1-5; 7 positions match TRBD1. Germline values: CDR1 MDHEN, CDR2 SYDVKM. CDR3 length equals 13 residues. The V and J ends lost 6 bases and 6 bases, in that order; junction bases with no gene match: 5. CDR3 region: CASSRDRVQPQHF. The CDR3 nucleotides are TGTGCCAGCAGCCGCGACAGGGTTCAGCCCCAGCATTTT.

The V and J genes are TRBV5-1 and TRBJ1-4; D gene unclear. There are 15 residues in the CDR3. Germline CDR1 reads SGHRS; CDR2 reads YFSETQ. Trimming removed 1 base at V and 7 bases at J, with 14 bases between. CDR3 DNA: TGCGCCAGCAGCTTGCAACATGACACTGGTGAAAAACTGTTTTTT. This encodes CASSLQHDTGEKLFF.

The gene calls are TRBV9 and TRBJ2-7, with TRBD1 matching 10 bases. The CDR3 totals 14 residues. J lost 7 bases, V lost 4 bases, and 8 bases had no gene match. Germline V gene lookup returns CDR1 SGDLS and CDR2 YYNGEE. The CDR3 sequence is CASSTDRGRGEQYF. CDR3 coding DNA: TGTGCCAGCAGCACAGACAGGGGGCGTGGGGAGCAGTACTTC.

This chain joins TRBV18 and TRBJ1-5; D not resolved. This CDR3 has 13 amino acids. The V gene's germline CDR1 is KGHSH and CDR2 LQKENI. V was clipped by 2 bases and J by 5 bases, with 7 bases between them. The CDR3 loop is CASSPGEDQPQHF. The CDR3 DNA follows: TGTGCCAGCTCACCAGGGGAGGATCAGCCCCAGCATTTT.